This passage covers 16 T cell receptor beta chains from one sample sequenced in a study of CD8+CD57+ T cells in acquired aplastic anemia. Profiling of TCR beta VDJ combinations and CDR3 sequences used genomic DNA as template. Each CDR3 protein is one row after TCRdb ran MiXCR on the reads. Among roughly 250,000 distinct CDR3 sequences listed, roughly 82% were seen once. Patients selected for sequencing had displayed CD8+CD57+ cell expansion by flow cytometry. The sequenced sample consisted of sorted CD4+, CD8+, or CD8+CD57+ T cells (not recorded which) from PBMCs. The receptor source for this set is a human donor with aplastic anemia.

The V call is TRBV29-1, the J call TRBJ2-1; D is possibly TRBD2 (6 bases). Trimming removed 6 bases at V and 8 bases at J, with 11 bases between. The CDR3 has 11 residues. Germline CDR1 SQVTM, CDR2 ANQGSEA. The CDR3: CSVSGLDEQFF. The CDR3 coding sequence is TGCAGCGTCAGCGGGCTTGATGAGCAGTTCTTC.

To note about this clonotype: The final CDR3 position lacks the conserved phenylalanine or tryptophan, pointing to a likely read error. The DNA is omitted, as the CDR3 cannot be located on it reliably, and the CDR3 follows TCRdb's listing. The V and J genes are TRBV9 and TRBJ2-3; the table's D call of TRBD1 was not tested on the DNA. The CDR3 adds up to 13 amino acids, both ends counted. Germline V gene data show CDR1 as SGDLS and CDR2 as YYNGEE. The CDR3 spells CASSEGGRHGRNI.

A remark on this clonotype: A junction boundary mismatches the germline segment, possibly from a read error. This chain links TRBV7-8 with TRBJ2-3, with D possibly matching TRBD1 (6 bases). The CDR3 extends over 12 amino acids. Germline-derived CDR1 and CDR2 are SGHVS and FQNEAQ. As DNA, the CDR3 is TGTGCCAGCAGCTTAGCGACAGGTCCCGATAATTTT. Translated, it gives CASSLATGPDNF.

V gene TRBV6-2 or TRBV6-3 combines with J gene TRBJ1-3; no reliable D call. This CDR3 comprises 14 residues. V was shortened by 8 bases and J by 0 bases, with 11 bases between the two germline ends. CDR1 is MNHEY and CDR2 is SVGEGT in the germline V gene. This CDR3 reads CASRDTYSGNTIYF. The CDR3 nucleotides are TGTGCCAGCCGTGACACCTACTCTGGAAACACCATATATTTT.

As for this clonotype: Lacking the conserved final phenylalanine or tryptophan, this CDR3 likely reflects a read error. The DNA is omitted, as the CDR3 cannot be located on it reliably, and the CDR3 follows TCRdb's listing. The chain carries TRBV9 and TRBJ1-2; TRBD1 reflects the table's D call only, with no check against the DNA. CDR1 SGDLS and CDR2 YYNGEE come from the germline V gene. A total of 13 residues make up the CDR3, ends included. The chain's CDR3 is CASSEAYSNQPQL.

The chain carries TRBV29-1 and TRBJ1-5, with 12 bases aligning to TRBD1. CDR3 size: 16 residues. After removal of 6 bases from V and 2 bases from J, the junction contained 8 bases not matched to a gene. Germline loops: CDR1 SQVTM, CDR2 ANQGSEA. The CDR3 is CSVSGTGGDGNQPQHF. CDR3 bases: TGCAGCGTATCCGGGACAGGGGGCGATGGCAATCAGCCCCAGCATTTT.

This clonotype was recorded once. The V gene is TRBV2, the J gene TRBJ1-1, with D unresolved. Germline V gives CDR1 SNHLY, CDR2 FYNNEI. Trimming took off 6 bases at V and 0 bases at J, with 14 bases between the two ends. This CDR3 is 15 amino acids long. CDR3 residues: CASSGDGGVNTEAFF. As DNA, the CDR3 is TGTGCCAGCAGCGGGGATGGCGGGGTGAACACTGAAGCTTTCTTT.

The CDR3 protein is CASRTAGRYGANVLTF. CDR3 bases: TGTGCCAGCAGGACAGCGGGACGCTACGGGGCCAACGTCCTGACTTTC. The chain links TRBV6-4 to TRBJ2-6; the match to TRBD2 covers 7 bases. Germline V gene data show CDR1 as MRHNA and CDR2 as SNTAGT. The CDR3 runs 16 residues. With V trimmed by 6 bases and J by 4 bases, 9 bases remained unmatched.

Of note for this clonotype: The CDR3 end shows no conserved phenylalanine or tryptophan, and so a read error is likely. Because the CDR3's place on the DNA is in doubt, the DNA is left out and the CDR3 is given as listed by TCRdb. The CDR3 protein is CATSRDRGRGKTDL. J is TRBJ2-5 and V is TRBV15; TRBD1, the table's D call, lacks a check against the DNA. Ends included, the CDR3 has 14 residues. Per the germline V gene, CDR1 is LNHNV and CDR2 is YYDKDF (reference sequence).

The CDR3 DNA reads as TGTGCCAGCAGCGCAGGGAGTAGTCCCGATAAGACGCAGTATTTT. Amino acid sequence: CASSAGSSPDKTQYF. The rearrangement links TRBV7-8 to TRBJ2-3; D is tentatively TRBD1 or TRBD2 (5 bases each). The CDR3 loop spans 15 amino acids. V was clipped by 5 bases and J by 9 bases, with 21 bases between them. Germline-derived CDR1 and CDR2 are SGHVS and FQNEAQ.

The rearrangement joins TRBV10-3 to TRBJ1-2; D is perhaps TRBD1 (5 bases). CDR3 length: 13 residues. CDR1 and CDR2 (germline): ENHRY, SYGVKD. Trimming shortened V by 7 bases and J by 4 bases, and 13 bases separated the two germline ends. The CDR3 nucleotides are TGTGCCATCACTGCAGGCGGGGCCTATGGCTACACCTTC. Translated: CAITAGGAYGYTF.

To note about this clonotype: One end of the junction does not line up with germline, which may come from a read error. The genes are TRBV7-3 and TRBJ2-1; the D is unclear. This CDR3 has 12 amino acids. Germline CDR1 SGHTA, CDR2 FQGTGA. DNA of the CDR3: TGTGCCAGCAGTTACGCCTCGAGTGAGCCGTTCTTC. It encodes CASSYASSEPFF.

The J gene is TRBJ1-5, the V gene TRBV15; possible D gene TRBD1, 5 bases. CDR1 is LNHNV and CDR2 is YYDKDF in the germline V gene (reference sequence). The V end lost 0 bases, the J end lost 8 bases, and 14 bases lay between the germline ends. This CDR3 spans 15 amino acids. In DNA form, the CDR3 reads TGTGCCACCAGCAGAGATCTGTCGGAAGGGGAGCCCCAGCATTTT. Its protein product is CATSRDLSEGEPQHF.

The V call is TRBV7-9, the J call TRBJ1-2; tentatively, D is TRBD1 (6 bases). V lost 5 bases and J 14 bases, leaving 27 bases between the germline ends. In germline, CDR1 is SEHNR, CDR2 FQNEAQ (reference sequence). CDR3 length equals 15 residues. The DNA of the CDR3 is TGTGCCAGCAGCCATACAGGGACTCAGCCCCAGCATTATACCTTC. Translating gives CASSHTGTQPQHYTF.

Points on this clonotype: As the CDR3 is not closed by the conserved phenylalanine or tryptophan, this likely results from a read error. The DNA is omitted, as the CDR3 cannot be located on it reliably, and the CDR3 follows TCRdb's listing. This chain links TRBV7-8 with TRBJ1-1. The CDR3 is 12 residues long, ends included. From germline, CDR1 is SGHVS and CDR2 FQNEAQ. The CDR3: CASSLGPDGTVL.

A word on this clonotype: One junction end disagrees with the germline gene, perhaps due to a read error. The gene calls are TRBV7-8 and TRBJ2-1; D is possibly TRBD2 (5 bases). Germline CDR1 is SGHVS and CDR2 is FQNEAQ. The CDR3 extends over 15 amino acids. The CDR3 coding sequence is TGTGCCAGCAGCATAGCGAGAGGTCCCGATAAGCAGCAGTTCTTC. It codes for CASSIARGPDKQQFF.